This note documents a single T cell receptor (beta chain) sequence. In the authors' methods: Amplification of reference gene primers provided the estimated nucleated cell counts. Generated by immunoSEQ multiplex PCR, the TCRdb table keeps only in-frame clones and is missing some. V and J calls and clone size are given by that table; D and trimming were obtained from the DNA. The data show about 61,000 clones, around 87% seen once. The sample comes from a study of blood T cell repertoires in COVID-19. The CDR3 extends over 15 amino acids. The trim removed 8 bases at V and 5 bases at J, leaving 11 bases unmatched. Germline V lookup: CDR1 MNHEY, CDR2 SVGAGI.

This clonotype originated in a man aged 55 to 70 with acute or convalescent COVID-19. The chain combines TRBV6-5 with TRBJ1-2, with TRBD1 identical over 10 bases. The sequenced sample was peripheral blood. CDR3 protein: CASLRDRGGGYGYTF. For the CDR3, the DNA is TGTGCCAGCCTCCGGGACAGGGGTGGCGGTTATGGCTACACCTTC.